The source of this T cell receptor (beta chain) is a study of T cell responses to AZD1222 COVID-19 vaccine. The study, taken as a whole, reports: Regions 160-218 and 743-854 held dominance among vaccine-associated CD4 TCRs, which spanned spike. Repertoire sampling happened only post peak T cell response.

This CDR3 region has 15 residues. Trimming took off 4 bases at V and 3 bases at J, with 17 bases between the two ends. The germline V gene encodes CDR1 SGHRS and CDR2 YFSETQ. A note on this clone: What it binds is not known.

Profiled with immunoSEQ multiplex PCR; TCRdb holds only in-frame clones, not every one. The sample shows 65,000 to 85,000 clones, around 84% of them seen only once. The source is an adult in good health. This chain uses TRBV5-1 with TRBJ2-7; maybe TRBD2 (5 bases). This specimen was peripheral blood, taken on day 0 of AZD1222 vaccination. As DNA, the CDR3 is TGCGCCAGCAGCCTGTCATATCCCGGGAACTACGAGCAGTACTTC. Translated, it gives CASSLSYPGNYEQYF.